The sequence of this TCR beta chain was determined in a study of blood T cells in healthy people across ages. General study findings and limits: Across the age range, TCR beta diversity per million T cells fell in a roughly linear way.

Total RNA was extracted at no less than 6 micrograms per sample. For this clonotype: What it binds is not known.

The second PCR ran about 6 to 11 cycles with a sample-barcoded 5' primer and J-beta primers. TCRdb recomputed calls from the 5' RACE reads with MiXCR, one row per CDR3 protein. This table holds 500,000 to 550,000 distinct CDR3 sequences, about 25% found once. There are 15 residues in the CDR3. The junction had 4 bases not matched to a gene; V was cut back by 7 bases and J by 0 bases. CDR1 is WSHSY, CDR2 SAAADI, per germline. These same records also appear under a second study, on T cells of mothers and their children. This second report adds: cDNA was made from all extracted RNA, roughly 1.4 ug per 15 ul. Related mother-child pairs showed slightly, non-significantly higher overlap than unrelated pairs.

What was sequenced was blood. The chain couples TRBV10-2 to TRBJ2-3; 10 nucleotides agree with TRBD2. The sequence came from a boy between 10 and 17 years old in good health. CDR3 bases: TGCGCCAGCACAAAGCGGGAGGGCAGCACAGATACGCAGTATTTT. Encoded protein: CASTKREGSTDTQYF.